Listed below are T cell receptor beta chains from one sample, sequenced in a study of cytomegalovirus exposure and HLA in healthy donors. The method was immunoSEQ multiplex PCR; TCRdb's version includes in-frame clones alone and lacks a portion of them. The sample holds roughly 180,000 clones, more than 80% seen once. The sequencing input was PBMCs. The source is a young man in good health and CMV-seropositive. Each CDR3 is given without its conserved first and last residue. Fields, in order: J gene, V gene, clone size, D gene, CDR3 protein. The D gene is left open where the match is weak. Clone size, where shown, is once, few, many, or a class for clones that have expanded.

J: TRBJ2-7; V: TRBV5-1; size: few; D: TRBD2; CDR3: ASSSGGGLPYEQY
J: TRBJ1-5; V: TRBV19; size: -; D: -; CDR3: ASTTGRDQPQH
J: TRBJ2-4; V: TRBV7-9; size: once; D: TRBD1; CDR3: ASSGTGGAKNIQY
J: TRBJ1-5; V: TRBV7-9; size: -; D: -; CDR3: ASSSGQGYNQPQH
J: TRBJ2-6; V: TRBV28; size: -; D: TRBD1; CDR3: ASSTTGAGANVLT
J: TRBJ2-7; V: TRBV5-6; size: -; D: -; CDR3: ASSSGHHYEQY
J: TRBJ1-2; V: TRBV7-3; size: -; D: -; CDR3: ASSLRAGRSYT
J: TRBJ2-7; V: TRBV5-5; size: -; D: TRBD2; CDR3: ASSGLAGFEQY
J: TRBJ1-2; V: TRBV6-6; size: -; D: -; CDR3: ASREGEGYT
J: TRBJ2-7; V: TRBV27; size: -; D: TRBD2; CDR3: ASSLTSGRIFYEQY
J: TRBJ1-3; V: TRBV29-1; size: -; D: -; CDR3: SVRGSGNTIY
J: TRBJ2-1; V: TRBV5-1; size: -; D: TRBD2; CDR3: ASSTGLAAGNEQF
J: TRBJ2-5; V: TRBV9; size: -; D: TRBD2; CDR3: ASSVLAGGLGSATAQY
J: TRBJ2-1; V: TRBV7-3; size: -; D: TRBD2; CDR3: ASSHSGTGDEQF
J: TRBJ2-3; V: TRBV18; size: -; D: TRBD2; CDR3: ASSLGLAGGPSTDTQY
J: TRBJ2-1; V: TRBV7-9; size: -; D: TRBD2; CDR3: ASSLVAGGTYNEQF
J: TRBJ2-7; V: TRBV6-1; size: once; D: -; CDR3: ASYGGESDEQY
J: TRBJ2-5; V: TRBV29-1; size: medium-sized; D: TRBD2; CDR3: SVESGDYQETQY
J: TRBJ2-1; V: TRBV2; size: -; D: -; CDR3: ASRPRTALYNEQF
J: TRBJ2-3; V: TRBV10-3; size: -; D: -; CDR3: AIKASESTDTQY
J: TRBJ1-5; V: TRBV27; size: -; D: TRBD1; CDR3: ASSPRTGGTHNQPQH
J: TRBJ1-4; V: TRBV6-1; size: -; D: TRBD1; CDR3: ASSGQGEEEKLF
J: TRBJ1-1; V: TRBV6-6; size: -; D: TRBD1; CDR3: ASSLTPGQGGTEAF
J: TRBJ2-7; V: TRBV4-3; size: -; D: -; CDR3: ASSQGSGFSSEQY
J: TRBJ2-1; V: TRBV2; size: -; D: TRBD2; CDR3: ASSNGTSLGGQF
J: TRBJ2-1; V: TRBV11-1; size: once; D: TRBD2; CDR3: ASSVGLAGGAEQF
J: TRBJ2-7; V: TRBV6-1; size: -; D: -; CDR3: ASSDPRTGGVSEQY
J: TRBJ2-2; V: TRBV7-9; size: many; D: -; CDR3: ASSLVGGTGELF
J: TRBJ2-1; V: TRBV5-6; size: -; D: TRBD2; CDR3: ASSRGLAGVEQF
J: TRBJ2-7; V: TRBV15; size: few; D: TRBD1; CDR3: ATSRGTGEMNEQY
J: TRBJ2-7; V: TRBV7-9; size: -; D: TRBD2; CDR3: ASSWTRYEQY
J: TRBJ2-3; V: TRBV5-1; size: -; D: TRBD2; CDR3: ASSFGTSGGQGWTQY
J: TRBJ2-7; V: TRBV19; size: -; D: TRBD2; CDR3: ASSGQAGVRNEQY
J: TRBJ2-2; V: TRBV7-3; size: -; D: -; CDR3: ASSSTGNTGELF
J: TRBJ2-1; V: TRBV2; size: -; D: -; CDR3: ASSWRAGSTPHNEQF
J: TRBJ1-4; V: TRBV6-1; size: -; D: TRBD1; CDR3: ASSDPRDRGEKLF
J: TRBJ1-4; V: TRBV30; size: few; D: TRBD1; CDR3: AWGGQGDEKLF
J: TRBJ2-1; V: TRBV2; size: -; D: TRBD2; CDR3: ATMVGGGYEDEQF
J: TRBJ2-7; V: TRBV29-1; size: -; D: -; CDR3: SVARTEPYEQY
J: TRBJ1-2; V: TRBV7-3; size: -; D: -; CDR3: ASSHNRNYGYT
J: TRBJ2-7; V: TRBV28; size: -; D: TRBD1; CDR3: ASSRTGGDVNEQY
J: TRBJ2-3; V: TRBV29-1; size: -; D: -; CDR3: SVEWQDTQY
J: TRBJ2-5; V: TRBV7-6; size: -; D: -; CDR3: ASSLDAGTPNGETQY
J: TRBJ2-1; V: TRBV5-4; size: -; D: TRBD2; CDR3: ASRQDLAGDYNEQF
J: TRBJ2-7; V: TRBV27; size: -; D: -; CDR3: ASSYGQGFEQY
J: TRBJ2-5; V: TRBV7-9; size: -; D: TRBD1; CDR3: ASSLWDRQGAGETQY
J: TRBJ2-1; V: TRBV10-3; size: -; D: TRBD2; CDR3: AIGQREGPNEQF
J: TRBJ2-7; V: TRBV7-9; size: -; D: -; CDR3: ASWRISSYEQY
J: TRBJ2-3; V: TRBV4-3; size: -; D: TRBD2; CDR3: ASSQEAGAFTDTQY
J: TRBJ2-2; V: TRBV27; size: -; D: TRBD1; CDR3: ASSFRRGQGARGNTGELF
J: TRBJ2-1; V: TRBV27; size: -; D: TRBD1; CDR3: ASSLDRGVDNEQF
J: TRBJ1-1; V: TRBV30; size: -; D: -; CDR3: ASRGGMNTEAF
J: TRBJ2-1; V: TRBV5-1; size: -; D: TRBD2; CDR3: ASSSGTSGYNEQF